Sequencing of this TCR beta chain was carried out in a study of blood T cell repertoires in COVID-19. Study-wide context: Researchers got acute and convalescent COVID-19 samples from the United States, Italy and Spain.

V dropped 1 base and J dropped 6 bases, with 9 bases sitting between them. The length of the CDR3 is 14 residues. Per germline, CDR1 MGHRA and CDR2 YSYEKL. Participant age was roughly 18 to 89 years, and participants resided in 24 US areas. Participants had their cohort set by participant-reported clinical history. This clone has just a few counts. Using immunoSEQ multiplex PCR, the repertoire was profiled, and TCRdb retains in-frame clones only, with some absent. This table holds some 240,000 clones, roughly 85% found once. The chain uses TRBV4-1 and TRBJ2-2, with D possibly being TRBD1 (6 bases). The specimen was PBMCs or T cells enriched from blood (not recorded which). The receptor comes from a woman in her forties or fifties who had been exposed to COVID-19. CDR3 sequence (DNA): TGCGCCAGCAGCCAAGCGGCAGGGGCCGGGGAGCTGTTTTTT. It translates to CASSQAAGAGELFF.